This section outlines one T cell receptor (beta chain) sequence together with its context. Its cognate antigen is unknown. V lost 1 base and J 12 bases, leaving 17 bases between the germline ends. The CDR3 length is 14 residues. Germline assignment: CDR1 MGHRA and CDR2 YSYEKL. The data originate from a study of OX40 agonist ivuxolimab in advanced cancers. Study at large: People in dose escalation had one of these cancers: hepatocellular carcinoma, melanoma, renal cell or head and neck cancer. Points from the study as a whole: Both CD4+ and CD8+ T cell populations in blood had undergone clonal expansion by week 6 at 0.1 to 3.0 mg/kg. The authors did not determine the antigen specificity of the expanded peripheral T cells. CD8+ T cells (on average) carried more expanded clones than CD4+ T cells.

Repertoires were generated with immunoSEQ multiplex PCR, while TCRdb's copy carries only in-frame clones and drops some. The sample carries some 65,000 clones, more than 60% recorded once. Sequences were derived from CD4+ or CD8+ T cells sorted from blood, sampled in a trial of the OX40 agonist ivuxolimab. The chain links TRBV4-1 to TRBJ2-3, with D possibly matching TRBD1 (6 bases). The receptor comes from an adult with an advanced solid tumor such as melanoma, head and neck, liver or kidney cancer. This CDR3 reads CASSQALGSRGQYF. DNA for the CDR3: TGCGCCAGCAGCCAAGCCCTAGGAAGCAGGGGACAGTATTTT.